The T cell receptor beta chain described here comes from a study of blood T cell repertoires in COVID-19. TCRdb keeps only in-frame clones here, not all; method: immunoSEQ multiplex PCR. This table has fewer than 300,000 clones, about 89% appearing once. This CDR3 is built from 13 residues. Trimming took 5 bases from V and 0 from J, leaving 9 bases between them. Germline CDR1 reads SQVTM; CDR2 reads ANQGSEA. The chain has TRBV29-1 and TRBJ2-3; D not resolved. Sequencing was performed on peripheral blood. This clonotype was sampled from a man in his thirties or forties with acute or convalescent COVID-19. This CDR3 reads CSVRNFSTDTQYF. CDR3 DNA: TGCAGCGTTCGAAACTTCAGCACAGATACGCAGTATTTT.